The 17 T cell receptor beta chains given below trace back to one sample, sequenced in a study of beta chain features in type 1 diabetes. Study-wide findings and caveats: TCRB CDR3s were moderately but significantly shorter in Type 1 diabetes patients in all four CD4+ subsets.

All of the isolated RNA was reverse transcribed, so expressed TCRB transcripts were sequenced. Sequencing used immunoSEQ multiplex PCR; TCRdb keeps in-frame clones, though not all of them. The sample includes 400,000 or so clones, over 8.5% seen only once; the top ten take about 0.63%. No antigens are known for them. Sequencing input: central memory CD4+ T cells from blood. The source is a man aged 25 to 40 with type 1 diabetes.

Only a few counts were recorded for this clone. The CDR3 DNA follows: TGTGCCAGTAGTCACCGGGACAGGGAGGGCATTCAGTACTTC. It yields the protein CASSHRDREGIQYF. The V and J genes are TRBV19 and TRBJ2-4; 9 bases are a match to TRBD1. Per the germline V gene, CDR1 is LNHDA and CDR2 is SQIVND (reference sequence). The CDR3 length is 14 residues. V lost 5 bases and J lost 9; bases outside the gene matches: 8.

The CDR3 sequence is CASSYPFRGLLAGGTGELFF. Here the CDR3 DNA reads TGTGCCAGCAGTTACCCCTTTCGGGGATTGCTAGCGGGAGGGACCGGGGAGCTGTTTTTT. The rearrangement uses TRBV28 and TRBJ2-2; 12 bases align to TRBD2. V was clipped by 4 bases and J by 5 bases; unmatched bases: 17. Germline V lookup: CDR1 MDHEN, CDR2 SYDVKM. The CDR3 runs to 20 residues.

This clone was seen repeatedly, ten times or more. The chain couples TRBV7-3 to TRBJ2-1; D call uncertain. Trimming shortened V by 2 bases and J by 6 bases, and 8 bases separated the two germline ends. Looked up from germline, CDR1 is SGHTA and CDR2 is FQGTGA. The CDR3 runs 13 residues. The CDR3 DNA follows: TGTGCCAGCAGCTTACTAGTGGGCAATGAGCAGTTCTTC. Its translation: CASSLLVGNEQFF.

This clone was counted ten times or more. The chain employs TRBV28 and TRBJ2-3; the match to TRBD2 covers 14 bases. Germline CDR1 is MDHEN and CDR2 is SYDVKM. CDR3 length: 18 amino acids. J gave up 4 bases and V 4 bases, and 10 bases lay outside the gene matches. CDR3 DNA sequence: TGTGCCAGCAGTTCTTCCGGGACTAGCGGGAGTCTCCCAGATACGCAGTATTTT. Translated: CASSSSGTSGSLPDTQYF.

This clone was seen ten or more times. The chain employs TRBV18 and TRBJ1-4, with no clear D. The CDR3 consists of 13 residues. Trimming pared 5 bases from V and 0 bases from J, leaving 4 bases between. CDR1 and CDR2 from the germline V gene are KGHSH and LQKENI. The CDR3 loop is CASSVATNEKLFF. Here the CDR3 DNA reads TGTGCCAGCTCAGTCGCAACTAATGAAAAACTGTTTTTT. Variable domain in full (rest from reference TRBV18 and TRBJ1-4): NAGVMQNPRHLVRRRGQEARLRCSPMKGHSHVYWYRQLPEEGLKFMVYLQKENIIDESGMPKERFSAEFPKEGPSILRIQQVVRGDSAAYFCASSVATNEKLFFGSGTQLSVL.

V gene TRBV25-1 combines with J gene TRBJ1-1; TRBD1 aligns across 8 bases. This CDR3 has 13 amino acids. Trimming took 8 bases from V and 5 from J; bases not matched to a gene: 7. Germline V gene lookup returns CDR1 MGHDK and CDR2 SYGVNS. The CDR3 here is CASCSTGGTEAFF. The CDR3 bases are TGTGCCAGCTGTTCTACAGGGGGGACTGAAGCTTTCTTT.

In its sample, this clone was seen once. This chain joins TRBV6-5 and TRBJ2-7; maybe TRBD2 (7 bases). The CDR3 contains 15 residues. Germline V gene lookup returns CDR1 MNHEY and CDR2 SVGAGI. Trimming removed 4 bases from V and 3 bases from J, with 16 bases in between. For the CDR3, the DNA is TGTGCCAGCAGTTTCGCATTCGGGGGGCTCTACGAGCAGTACTTC. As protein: CASSFAFGGLYEQYF.

CDR3 sequence (DNA): TGTGCCTGGAGTGTCCAGGCCAACTATGGCTACACCTTC. This gives the protein CAWSVQANYGYTF. The chain uses TRBV30 and TRBJ1-2; D remains ambiguous. Trimming took 0 bases from V and 2 from J, leaving 7 bases between them. The CDR3 consists of 13 residues. Germline CDR1 and CDR2: GTSNPN and SVGIG (reference sequence).

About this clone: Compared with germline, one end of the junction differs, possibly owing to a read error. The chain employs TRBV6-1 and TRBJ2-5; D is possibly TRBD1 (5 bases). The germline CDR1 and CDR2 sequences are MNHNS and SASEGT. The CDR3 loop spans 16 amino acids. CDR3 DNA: TGTGCCATCAGTGAGTCGACAGTGGGATCTGGGGAGACCCAGTACTTC. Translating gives CAISESTVGSGETQYF.

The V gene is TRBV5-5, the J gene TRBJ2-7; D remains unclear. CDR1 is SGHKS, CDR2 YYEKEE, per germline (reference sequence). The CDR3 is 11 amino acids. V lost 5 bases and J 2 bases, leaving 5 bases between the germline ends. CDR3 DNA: TGTGCCAGCAGTTTTACCTACGAGCAGTACTTC. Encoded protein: CASSFTYEQYF.

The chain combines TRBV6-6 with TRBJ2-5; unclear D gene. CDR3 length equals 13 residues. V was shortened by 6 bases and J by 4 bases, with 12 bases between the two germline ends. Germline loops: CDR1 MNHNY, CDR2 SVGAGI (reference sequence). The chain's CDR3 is CASRTASLETQYF. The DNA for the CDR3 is TGTGCCAGCAGGACGGCCTCTTTAGAGACCCAGTACTTC.

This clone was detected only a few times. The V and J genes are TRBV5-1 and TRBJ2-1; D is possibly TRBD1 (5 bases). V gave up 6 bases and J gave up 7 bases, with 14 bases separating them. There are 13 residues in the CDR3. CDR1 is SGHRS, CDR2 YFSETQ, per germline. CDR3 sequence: CASTGLNLNEQFF. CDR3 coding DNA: TGCGCCAGCACAGGGCTTAATTTAAATGAGCAGTTCTTC. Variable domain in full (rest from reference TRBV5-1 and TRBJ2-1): KAGVTQTPRYLIKTRGQQVTLSCSPISGHRSVSWYQQTPGQGLQFLFEYFSETQRNKGNFPGRFSGRQFSNSRSEMNVSTLELGDSALYLCASTGLNLNEQFFGPGTRLTVL.

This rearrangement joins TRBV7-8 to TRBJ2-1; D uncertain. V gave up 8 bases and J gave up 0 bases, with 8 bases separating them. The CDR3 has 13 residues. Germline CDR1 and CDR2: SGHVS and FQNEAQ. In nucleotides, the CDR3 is TGTGCCAGCGGGCGCCTCTCCTACAATGAGCAGTTCTTC. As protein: CASGRLSYNEQFF.

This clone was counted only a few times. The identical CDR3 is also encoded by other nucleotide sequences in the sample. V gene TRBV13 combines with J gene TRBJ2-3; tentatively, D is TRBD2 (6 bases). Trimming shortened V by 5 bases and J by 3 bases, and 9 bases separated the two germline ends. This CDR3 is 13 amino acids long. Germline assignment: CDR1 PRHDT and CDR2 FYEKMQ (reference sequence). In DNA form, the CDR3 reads TGTGCCAGCAGCCCCCGGGGGACAGATACGCAGTATTTT. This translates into CASSPRGTDTQYF.

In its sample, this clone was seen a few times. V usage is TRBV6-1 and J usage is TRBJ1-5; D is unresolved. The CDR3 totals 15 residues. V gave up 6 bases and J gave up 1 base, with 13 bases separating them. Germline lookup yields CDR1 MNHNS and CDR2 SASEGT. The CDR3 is CASSIRTGSNQPQHF. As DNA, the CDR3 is TGTGCCAGCAGCATCAGGACGGGAAGCAATCAGCCCCAGCATTTT.

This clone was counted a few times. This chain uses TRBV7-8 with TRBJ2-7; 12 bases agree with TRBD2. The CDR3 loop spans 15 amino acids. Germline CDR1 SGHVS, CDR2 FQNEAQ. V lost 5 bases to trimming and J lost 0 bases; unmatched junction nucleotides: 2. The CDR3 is CASSLGLAGSYEQYF. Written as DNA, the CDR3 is TGTGCCAGCAGCCTGGGACTAGCGGGCTCCTACGAGCAGTACTTC.

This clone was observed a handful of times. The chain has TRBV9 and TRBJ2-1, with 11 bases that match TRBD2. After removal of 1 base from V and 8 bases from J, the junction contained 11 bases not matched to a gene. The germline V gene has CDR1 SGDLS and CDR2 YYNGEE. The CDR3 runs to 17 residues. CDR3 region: CASSVLGTSGGIDEQFF. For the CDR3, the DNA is TGTGCCAGCAGCGTACTCGGGACTAGCGGCGGGATAGATGAGCAGTTCTTC.